A selection of T cell receptor beta chains follows, all from one sample in a study of T cells in Graves' hyperthyroidism and ophthalmopathy. Each CDR3 protein is one row after TCRdb ran MiXCR on the multiplex PCR reads. This sample yields about 250,000 distinct CDR3 sequences, of which more than 20% are seen a single time; roughly 32% belongs to the top ten. Material for sequencing was blood. All receptors come from a woman in her thirties or forties with Graves' ophthalmopathy. The CDR3 runs from the conserved cysteine through the conserved F or W. A D gene is named only where the DNA matches it firmly. The size of a clone is reported for some rows only, either as once, few or many, or as a class for expanded clones.

j_gene: TRBJ1-3; v_gene: TRBV7-2; d_gene: TRBD1; abundance: NA; CDR3nt: TGTGCCAGCAGGCCGGACAGGGTTGGAAACACCATATATTTT; CDR3aa: CASRPDRVGNTIYF
j_gene: TRBJ2-7; v_gene: TRBV25-1; d_gene: TRBD2; abundance: NA; CDR3nt: TGTGCCAGCAGTGGTAGCGGGAGGACCTACGAGCAGTACTTC; CDR3aa: CASSGSGRTYEQYF
j_gene: TRBJ1-2; v_gene: TRBV6-4; d_gene: TRBD1; abundance: NA; CDR3nt: TGTGCCAGCACGAAACAGGGGAGCTATGGCTACACCTTC; CDR3aa: CASTKQGSYGYTF
j_gene: TRBJ1-1; v_gene: TRBV5-1; d_gene: TRBD1; abundance: many; CDR3nt: TGCGCCAGCAGCTATGGGACAGGGTCTGAAGCTTTCTTT; CDR3aa: CASSYGTGSEAFF
j_gene: TRBJ1-5; v_gene: TRBV7-2; d_gene: NA; abundance: many; CDR3nt: TGTGCCAGCAGCTTGGACAAACTTAGCAATCAGCCCCAGCATTTT; CDR3aa: CASSLDKLSNQPQHF
j_gene: TRBJ1-1; v_gene: TRBV15; d_gene: NA; abundance: NA; CDR3nt: TGTGCCACCAGCAGAGCCATTGCTCTGGGGAACACTGAAGCTTTCTTT; CDR3aa: CATSRAIALGNTEAFF
j_gene: TRBJ1-5; v_gene: TRBV30; d_gene: NA; abundance: many; CDR3nt: TGTGCCTGGAGCGGAGGGGTAAATCAGCCCCAGCATTTT; CDR3aa: CAWSGGVNQPQHF
j_gene: TRBJ1-2; v_gene: TRBV7-8; d_gene: NA; abundance: NA; CDR3nt: TGTGCCAGCAGCTTAGAAGGCGGAACTAACTATGGCTACACCTTC; CDR3aa: CASSLEGGTNYGYTF
j_gene: TRBJ1-1; v_gene: TRBV7-8; d_gene: TRBD1; abundance: many; CDR3nt: TGTGCCAGCAGCTTCCAGGGGGCATGGACTGAAGCTTTCTTT; CDR3aa: CASSFQGAWTEAFF
j_gene: TRBJ2-7; v_gene: TRBV20-1; d_gene: TRBD1; abundance: many; CDR3nt: TGCAGTGCTTCTCCGGGACAGGGGAATCTATACGAGCAGTACTTC; CDR3aa: CSASPGQGNLYEQYF
j_gene: TRBJ2-7; v_gene: TRBV11-2; d_gene: NA; abundance: NA; CDR3nt: TGTGCCAGCAGCTTAGCCGAAGGTTCGCAGTACTTC; CDR3aa: CASSLAEGSQYF
j_gene: TRBJ1-2; v_gene: TRBV9; d_gene: TRBD1; abundance: many; CDR3nt: TGTGCCAGCCGACCGACAGGGTCGAACTATGGCTACACCTTC; CDR3aa: CASRPTGSNYGYTF
j_gene: TRBJ1-1; v_gene: TRBV5-1; d_gene: NA; abundance: NA; CDR3nt: TGCGCCAGCAGCGCCTCTCCAGGGTCATCGACTGAAGCTTTCTTT; CDR3aa: CASSASPGSSTEAFF
j_gene: TRBJ2-7; v_gene: TRBV4-1; d_gene: NA; abundance: many; CDR3nt: TGCGCCAGCAGCTCCGACAGAGGCTCCTACGAGCAGTACTTC; CDR3aa: CASSSDRGSYEQYF
j_gene: TRBJ2-5; v_gene: TRBV19; d_gene: NA; abundance: many; CDR3nt: TGTGCCAGCAGCATCCAAGAGACCCAGTACTTC; CDR3aa: CASSIQETQYF
j_gene: TRBJ1-2; v_gene: TRBV6-1; d_gene: NA; abundance: many; CDR3nt: TGTGCCAGCAGTGAAGTTGGGGGGAGGTATGGCTACACCTTC; CDR3aa: CASSEVGGRYGYTF
j_gene: TRBJ1-5; v_gene: TRBV2; d_gene: NA; abundance: many; CDR3nt: TGTGCCAGCAGTGAAGTTCAGTCTCGTCAGCCCCAGCATTTT; CDR3aa: CASSEVQSRQPQHF
j_gene: TRBJ1-2; v_gene: TRBV12-3/TRBV12-4; d_gene: TRBD1; abundance: once; CDR3nt: TGTGCCAGCAGTTTACCGGGACAGGCCCTCTATGGCTACACCTTC; CDR3aa: CASSLPGQALYGYTF
j_gene: TRBJ2-7; v_gene: TRBV28; d_gene: TRBD1; abundance: NA; CDR3nt: TGTGCCAGCAGTTCCCCTCGGGGACAGGGGCCCCACGAGCAGTACTTC; CDR3aa: CASSSPRGQGPHEQYF
j_gene: TRBJ2-7; v_gene: TRBV20-1; d_gene: NA; abundance: many; CDR3nt: TGCAGTGCTAGAAGACCTAGTTCCTCCTACGAGCAGTACTTC; CDR3aa: CSARRPSSSYEQYF
j_gene: TRBJ2-7; v_gene: TRBV30; d_gene: NA; abundance: many; CDR3nt: TGTGCCTGGAGACCCCCTTTCGTAGGGGGCTCCTACGAGCAGTACTTC; CDR3aa: CAWRPPFVGGSYEQYF
j_gene: TRBJ2-5; v_gene: TRBV7-9; d_gene: NA; abundance: many; CDR3nt: TGTGCCAGCAGCTTATCCAACCAGGGCCGTCAAGAGACCCAGTACTTC; CDR3aa: CASSLSNQGRQETQYF
j_gene: TRBJ1-5; v_gene: TRBV6-1; d_gene: NA; abundance: NA; CDR3nt: TGTGCCAGCAGTCGAAAGAAGGACGGTAACAATCAGCCCCAGCATTTT; CDR3aa: CASSRKKDGNNQPQHF
j_gene: TRBJ2-5; v_gene: TRBV12-3/TRBV12-4; d_gene: TRBD1; abundance: NA; CDR3nt: TGTGCCAGCAGTGACAGGGTGACGCAGGAGACCCAGTACTTC; CDR3aa: CASSDRVTQETQYF
j_gene: TRBJ1-3; v_gene: TRBV6-2/TRBV6-3; d_gene: NA; abundance: many; CDR3nt: TGTGCCAGCAGTACCCCGGAGGCCTTCGGAAACACCATATATTTT; CDR3aa: CASSTPEAFGNTIYF
j_gene: TRBJ1-1; v_gene: TRBV6-1; d_gene: NA; abundance: many; CDR3nt: TGTGCCAGCAGTGCGGCAGTAATGAACACTGAAGCTTTCTTT; CDR3aa: CASSAAVMNTEAFF
j_gene: TRBJ2-5; v_gene: TRBV11-2; d_gene: TRBD1; abundance: many; CDR3nt: TGTGCCAGCAGCTCACTCCGGGACAGGGTAATGGAGACCCAGTACTTC; CDR3aa: CASSSLRDRVMETQYF
j_gene: TRBJ2-5; v_gene: TRBV7-2; d_gene: TRBD2; abundance: NA; CDR3nt: TGTGCCAGCAGCTCGTGGACTAGTTTAGAGACCCAGTACTTC; CDR3aa: CASSSWTSLETQYF
j_gene: TRBJ2-7; v_gene: TRBV6-5; d_gene: NA; abundance: many; CDR3nt: TGTGCCAGCACCACGGACACTTACGAGCAGTACTTC; CDR3aa: CASTTDTYEQYF
j_gene: TRBJ2-7; v_gene: TRBV6-5; d_gene: NA; abundance: many; CDR3nt: TGTGCCAGCAGTTATACGGAGTCCTACGAGCAGTACTTC; CDR3aa: CASSYTESYEQYF
j_gene: TRBJ1-2; v_gene: TRBV4-1; d_gene: NA; abundance: many; CDR3nt: TGCGCCAGCAGCCAAGAGGCCGCCCTCAGCTATGGCTACACCTTC; CDR3aa: CASSQEAALSYGYTF
j_gene: TRBJ1-2; v_gene: TRBV28; d_gene: NA; abundance: few; CDR3nt: TGTGCCAGCAGTTTAGGGACGGCAGGGTATGGCTACACCTTC; CDR3aa: CASSLGTAGYGYTF
j_gene: TRBJ2-2; v_gene: TRBV4-1; d_gene: TRBD2; abundance: many; CDR3nt: TGCGCCAGCAGCCAAGCTAGCGGGAGGGCCGCCGGGGAGCTGTTTTTT; CDR3aa: CASSQASGRAAGELFF
j_gene: TRBJ2-6; v_gene: TRBV6-5; d_gene: NA; abundance: NA; CDR3nt: TGTGCCAGCAGTTTTACTCGTACGGGAATTGGGGCCAACGTCCTGACTTTC; CDR3aa: CASSFTRTGIGANVLTF
j_gene: TRBJ1-1; v_gene: TRBV4-1; d_gene: TRBD1; abundance: many; CDR3nt: TGCGCCAGCAGCCCGGGACAGGGTGGGGTCGACACTGAAGCTTTCTTT; CDR3aa: CASSPGQGGVDTEAFF
j_gene: TRBJ2-4; v_gene: TRBV27; d_gene: TRBD2; abundance: NA; CDR3nt: TGTGCCAGCAGTCCAAACCGGGGGGACATTCAGTACTTC; CDR3aa: CASSPNRGDIQYF
j_gene: TRBJ1-1; v_gene: TRBV5-1; d_gene: NA; abundance: many; CDR3nt: TGCGCCAGCAGCTTGATGCCAGGGATGAACACTGAAGCTTTCTTT; CDR3aa: CASSLMPGMNTEAFF
j_gene: TRBJ2-7; v_gene: TRBV2; d_gene: TRBD2; abundance: many; CDR3nt: TGTGCCAGCAGTGAAGTGGCTAGCGGGACCGACGAGCAGTACTTC; CDR3aa: CASSEVASGTDEQYF
j_gene: TRBJ2-7; v_gene: TRBV29-1; d_gene: NA; abundance: NA; CDR3nt: TGCAGCGTCAGGGGGGAAGGCGAGCAGTACTTC; CDR3aa: CSVRGEGEQYF
j_gene: TRBJ2-5; v_gene: TRBV9; d_gene: TRBD1; abundance: many; CDR3nt: TGTGCCAGCAGCGTGCAGGGACAGGCACAAGAGACCCAGTACTTC; CDR3aa: CASSVQGQAQETQYF